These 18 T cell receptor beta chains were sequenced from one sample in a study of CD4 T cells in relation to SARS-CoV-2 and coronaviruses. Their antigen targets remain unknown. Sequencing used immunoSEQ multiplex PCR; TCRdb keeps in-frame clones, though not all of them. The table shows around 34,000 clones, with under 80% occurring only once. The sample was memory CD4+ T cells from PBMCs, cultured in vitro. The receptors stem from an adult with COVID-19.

The CDR3 DNA reads TGTGCCAGCAGCCCCTTGGCAGACTCCTACGAGCAGTACTTC. It specifies CASSPLADSYEQYF. The chain links TRBV7-3 to TRBJ2-7; D is unresolved. This CDR3 spans 14 amino acids. From germline, CDR1 is SGHTA and CDR2 FQGTGA. Trimming shortened V by 5 bases and J by 0 bases, and 11 bases separated the two germline ends.

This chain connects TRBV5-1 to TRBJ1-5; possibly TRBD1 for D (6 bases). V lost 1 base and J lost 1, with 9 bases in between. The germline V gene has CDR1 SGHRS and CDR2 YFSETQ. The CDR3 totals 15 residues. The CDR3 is CASSLHGGSNQPQHF. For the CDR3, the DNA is TGCGCCAGCAGCTTGCACGGGGGCAGCAATCAGCCCCAGCATTTT.

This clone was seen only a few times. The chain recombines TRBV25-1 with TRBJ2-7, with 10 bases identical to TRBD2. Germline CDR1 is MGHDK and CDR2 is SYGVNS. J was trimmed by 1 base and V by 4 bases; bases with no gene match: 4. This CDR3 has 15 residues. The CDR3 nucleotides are TGTGCCAGCAGTGGGTCTAGCGGGGGATCCTACGAGCAGTACTTC. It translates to CASSGSSGGSYEQYF.

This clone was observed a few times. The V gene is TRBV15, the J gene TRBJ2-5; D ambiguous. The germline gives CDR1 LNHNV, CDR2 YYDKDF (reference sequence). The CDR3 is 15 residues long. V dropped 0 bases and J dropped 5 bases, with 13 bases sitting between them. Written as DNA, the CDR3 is TGTGCCACCAGCAGAGATCCCGGGTGGGCGGAGACCCAGTACTTC. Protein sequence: CATSRDPGWAETQYF. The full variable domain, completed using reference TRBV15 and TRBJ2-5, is DAMVIQNPRYQVTQFGKPVTLSCSQTLNHNVMYWYQQKSSQAPKLLFHYYDKDFNNEADTPDNFQSRRPNTSFCFLDIRSPGLGDTAMYLCATSRDPGWAETQYFGPGTRLLVL.

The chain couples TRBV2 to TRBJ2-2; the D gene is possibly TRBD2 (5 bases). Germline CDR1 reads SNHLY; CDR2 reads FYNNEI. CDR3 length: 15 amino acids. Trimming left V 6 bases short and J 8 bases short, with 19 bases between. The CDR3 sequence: CASSYGRADGGELFF. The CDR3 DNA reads TGTGCCAGCAGCTATGGGCGGGCCGACGGGGGGGAGCTGTTTTTT. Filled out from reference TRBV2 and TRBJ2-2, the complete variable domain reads EPEVTQTPSHQVTQMGQEVILRCVPISNHLYFYWYRQILGQKVEFLVSFYNNEISEKSEIFDDQFSVERPDGSNFTLKIRSTKLEDSAMYFCASSYGRADGGELFFGEGSRLTVL.

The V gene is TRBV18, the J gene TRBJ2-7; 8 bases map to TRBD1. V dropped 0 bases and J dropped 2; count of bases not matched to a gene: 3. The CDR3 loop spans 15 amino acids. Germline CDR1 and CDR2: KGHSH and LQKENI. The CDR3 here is CASSPPGQGTYEQYF. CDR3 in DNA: TGTGCCAGCTCACCACCCGGACAGGGTACCTACGAGCAGTACTTC.

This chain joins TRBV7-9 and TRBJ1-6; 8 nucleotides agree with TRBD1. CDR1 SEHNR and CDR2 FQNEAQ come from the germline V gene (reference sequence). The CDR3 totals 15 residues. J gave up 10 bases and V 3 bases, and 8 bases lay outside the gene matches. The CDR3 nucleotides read TGTGCCAGCAGCTTCGGACAGGGTGTTGGGTCACCCCTCCACTTT. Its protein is CASSFGQGVGSPLHF. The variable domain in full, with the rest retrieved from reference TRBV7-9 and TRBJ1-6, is DTGVSQNPRHKITKRGQNVTFRCDPISEHNRLYWYRQTLGQGPEFLTYFQNEAQLEKSRLLSDRFSAERPKGSFSTLEIQRTEQGDSAMYLCASSFGQGVGSPLHFGNGTRLTVT.

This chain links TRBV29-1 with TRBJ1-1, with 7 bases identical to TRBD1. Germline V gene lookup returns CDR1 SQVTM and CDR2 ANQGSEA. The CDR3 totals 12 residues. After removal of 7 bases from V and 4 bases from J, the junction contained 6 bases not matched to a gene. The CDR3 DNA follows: TGCAGCGGGACCGGGACAGTCACTGAAGCTTTCTTT. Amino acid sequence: CSGTGTVTEAFF.

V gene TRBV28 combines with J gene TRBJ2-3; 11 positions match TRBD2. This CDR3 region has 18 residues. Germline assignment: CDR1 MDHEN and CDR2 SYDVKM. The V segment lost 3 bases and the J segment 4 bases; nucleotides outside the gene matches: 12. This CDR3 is CASSFLYSSSGRSDTQYF. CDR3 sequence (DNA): TGTGCCAGCAGTTTTTTATATTCCTCTAGCGGGAGGTCAGATACGCAGTATTTT. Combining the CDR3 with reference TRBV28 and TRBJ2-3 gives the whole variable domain DVKVTQSSRYLVKRTGEKVFLECVQDMDHENMFWYRQDPGLGLRLIYFSYDVKMKEKGDIPEGYSVSREKKERFSLILESASTNQTSMYLCASSFLYSSSGRSDTQYFGPGTRLTVL.

The CDR3 is CASSAGQGNGYTF. The CDR3 region has the DNA TGTGCCAGTAGTGCCGGACAGGGTAATGGCTACACCTTC. The chain employs TRBV19 and TRBJ1-2; 8 positions agree with TRBD1. Germline V gives CDR1 LNHDA, CDR2 SQIVND (reference sequence). CDR3 size: 13 residues. Trimming removed 5 bases from V and 6 bases from J; junction bases left unmatched: 5.

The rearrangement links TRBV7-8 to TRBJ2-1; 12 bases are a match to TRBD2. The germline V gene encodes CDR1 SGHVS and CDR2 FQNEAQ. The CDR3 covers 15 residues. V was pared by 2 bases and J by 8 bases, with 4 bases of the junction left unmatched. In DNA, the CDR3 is TGTGCCAGCAGCTTACTAGCGGGAGGGGGGGATGAGCAGTTCTTC. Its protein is CASSLLAGGGDEQFF.

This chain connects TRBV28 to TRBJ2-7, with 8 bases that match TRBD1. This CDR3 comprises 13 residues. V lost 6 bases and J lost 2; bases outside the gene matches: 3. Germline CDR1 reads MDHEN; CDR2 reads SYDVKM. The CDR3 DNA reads TGTGCCAGCAGGACGACAGGGGCCTACGAGCAGTACTTC. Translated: CASRTTGAYEQYF.

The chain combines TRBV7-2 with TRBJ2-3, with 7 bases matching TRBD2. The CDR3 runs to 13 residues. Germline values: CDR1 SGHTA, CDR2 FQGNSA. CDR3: CAGRWREWDTQYF. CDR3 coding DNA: TGTGCGGGGCGGTGGCGGGAGTGGGATACGCAGTATTTT.

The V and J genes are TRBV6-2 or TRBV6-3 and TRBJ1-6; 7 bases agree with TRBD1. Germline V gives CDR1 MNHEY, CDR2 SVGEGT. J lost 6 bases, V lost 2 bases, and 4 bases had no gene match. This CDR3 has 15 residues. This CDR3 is CASSYGRQGNSPLHF. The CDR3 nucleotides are TGTGCCAGCAGTTACGGGAGACAGGGTAATTCACCCCTCCACTTT.

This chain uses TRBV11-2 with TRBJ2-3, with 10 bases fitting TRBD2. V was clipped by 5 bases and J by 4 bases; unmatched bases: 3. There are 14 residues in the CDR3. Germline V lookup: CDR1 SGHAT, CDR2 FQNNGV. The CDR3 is CASSLLAGADTQYF. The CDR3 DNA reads TGTGCCAGCAGCCTTCTAGCGGGAGCAGATACGCAGTATTTT.

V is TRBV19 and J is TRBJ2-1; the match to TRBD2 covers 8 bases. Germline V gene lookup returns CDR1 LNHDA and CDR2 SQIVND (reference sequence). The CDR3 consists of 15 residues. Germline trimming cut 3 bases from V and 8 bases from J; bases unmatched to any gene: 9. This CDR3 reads CASSISSGWGDEQFF. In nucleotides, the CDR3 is TGTGCCAGTAGTATTTCTAGCGGGTGGGGCGATGAGCAGTTCTTC.

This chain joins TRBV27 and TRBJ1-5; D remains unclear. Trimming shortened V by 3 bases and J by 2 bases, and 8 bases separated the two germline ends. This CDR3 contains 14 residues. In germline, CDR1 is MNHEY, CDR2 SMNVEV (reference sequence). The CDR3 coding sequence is TGTGCCAGCAGTTTTTCAGGAGGCAATCAGCCCCAGCATTTT. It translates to CASSFSGGNQPQHF.

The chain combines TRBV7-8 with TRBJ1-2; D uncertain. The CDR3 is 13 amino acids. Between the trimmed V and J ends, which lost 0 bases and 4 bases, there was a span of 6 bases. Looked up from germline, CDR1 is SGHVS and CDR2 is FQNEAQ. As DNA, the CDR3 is TGTGCCAGCAGCTTAGCACAGCTCTATGGCTACACCTTC. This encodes CASSLAQLYGYTF.